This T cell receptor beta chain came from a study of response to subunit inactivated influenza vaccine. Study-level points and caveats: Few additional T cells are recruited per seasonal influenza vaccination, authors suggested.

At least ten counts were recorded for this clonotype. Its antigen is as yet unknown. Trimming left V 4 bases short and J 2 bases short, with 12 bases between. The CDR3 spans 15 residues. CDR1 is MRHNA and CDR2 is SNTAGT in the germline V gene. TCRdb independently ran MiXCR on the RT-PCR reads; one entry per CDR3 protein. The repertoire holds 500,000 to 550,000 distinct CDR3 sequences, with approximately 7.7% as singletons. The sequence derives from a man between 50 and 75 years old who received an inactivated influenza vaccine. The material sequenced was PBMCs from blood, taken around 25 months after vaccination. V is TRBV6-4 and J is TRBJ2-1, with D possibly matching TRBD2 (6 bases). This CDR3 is CASSGGSGTYNEQFF. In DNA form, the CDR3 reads TGTGCCAGCAGTGGGGGTAGCGGAACCTACAATGAGCAGTTCTTC.